This T cell receptor beta chain was sequenced in a study of regulatory T cells in long-lasting Graves disease. Study summary: Graves' patients with a new diagnosis had received antithyroid drugs under 3 months.

Time point denoted: newly diagnosed GD, antithyroid drugs for less than 3 months. Generation of the TCR library employed RNA extracted from PBMCs. The TCR beta library used iRepertoire HTBI primers with Arm-PCR amplification of CDR3. TCRdb ran MiXCR on the multiplex PCR reads and lists one entry per CDR3 protein. The repertoire holds approximately 440,000 distinct CDR3 sequences, about 16% seen once, with more than 10% in the top ten. Germline V gene sequence: CDR1 LNHNV, CDR2 YYDKDF (reference sequence). The CDR3 has 13 residues. Trimming shortened V by 5 bases and J by 4 bases, and 11 bases separated the two germline ends. In its sample, this clonotype was seen many times. These data were also reused for a study on T cells in Graves' hyperthyroidism and ophthalmopathy.

This sequence was found in a man aged 40-50 years with Graves disease. The material was peripheral blood mononuclear cells (PBMCs), obtained at new diagnosis, from a patient treated with antithyroid drugs. The genes are TRBV15 and TRBJ1-1; D unclear. CDR3 in amino acids: CATSEGLTTEAFF. DNA for the CDR3: TGTGCCACCAGCGAGGGTTTGACCACTGAAGCTTTCTTT.